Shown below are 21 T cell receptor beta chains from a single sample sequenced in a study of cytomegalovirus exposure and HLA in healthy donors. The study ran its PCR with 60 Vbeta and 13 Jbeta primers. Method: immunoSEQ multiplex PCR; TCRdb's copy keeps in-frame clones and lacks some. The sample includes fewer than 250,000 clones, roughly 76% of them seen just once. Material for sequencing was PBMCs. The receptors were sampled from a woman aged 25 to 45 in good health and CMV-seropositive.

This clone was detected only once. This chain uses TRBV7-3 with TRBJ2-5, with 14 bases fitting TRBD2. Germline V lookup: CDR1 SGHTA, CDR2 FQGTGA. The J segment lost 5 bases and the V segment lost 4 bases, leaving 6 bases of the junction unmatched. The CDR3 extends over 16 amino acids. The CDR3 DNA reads TGTGCCAGCAGCTCTGGACTAGCGGGAGGATGGGAGACCCAGTACTTC. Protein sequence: CASSSGLAGGWETQYF.

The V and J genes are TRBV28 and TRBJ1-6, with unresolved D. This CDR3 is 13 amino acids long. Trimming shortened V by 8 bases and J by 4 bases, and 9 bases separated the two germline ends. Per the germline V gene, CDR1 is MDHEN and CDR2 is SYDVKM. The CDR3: CASYPSYNSPLHF. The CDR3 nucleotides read TGTGCCAGCTACCCTAGTTATAATTCACCCCTCCACTTT.

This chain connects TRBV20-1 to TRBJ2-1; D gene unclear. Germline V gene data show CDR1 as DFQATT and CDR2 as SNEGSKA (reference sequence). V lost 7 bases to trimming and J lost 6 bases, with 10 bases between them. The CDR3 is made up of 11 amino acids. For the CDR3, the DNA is TGCAGTGTCCGAACAGTCAATGAGCAGTTCTTC. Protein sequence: CSVRTVNEQFF.

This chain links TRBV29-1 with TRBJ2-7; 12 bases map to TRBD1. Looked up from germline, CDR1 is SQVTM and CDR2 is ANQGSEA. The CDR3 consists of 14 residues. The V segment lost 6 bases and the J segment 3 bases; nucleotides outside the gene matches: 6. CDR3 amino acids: CSVGGTGGIYEQYF. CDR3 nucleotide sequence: TGCAGCGTGGGTGGGACAGGGGGCATCTACGAGCAGTACTTC.

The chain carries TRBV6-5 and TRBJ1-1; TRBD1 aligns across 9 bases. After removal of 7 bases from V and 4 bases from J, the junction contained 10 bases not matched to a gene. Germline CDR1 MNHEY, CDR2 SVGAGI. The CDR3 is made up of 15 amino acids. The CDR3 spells CASTQLDRGGTEAFF. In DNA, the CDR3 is TGTGCCAGCACCCAATTGGACAGGGGTGGCACTGAAGCTTTCTTT.

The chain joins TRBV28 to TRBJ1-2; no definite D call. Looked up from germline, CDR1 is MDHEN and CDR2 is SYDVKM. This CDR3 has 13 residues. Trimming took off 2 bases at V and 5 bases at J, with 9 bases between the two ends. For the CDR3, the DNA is TGTGCCAGCAGTTTAGGGCCGATGTATGGCTACACCTTC. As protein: CASSLGPMYGYTF.

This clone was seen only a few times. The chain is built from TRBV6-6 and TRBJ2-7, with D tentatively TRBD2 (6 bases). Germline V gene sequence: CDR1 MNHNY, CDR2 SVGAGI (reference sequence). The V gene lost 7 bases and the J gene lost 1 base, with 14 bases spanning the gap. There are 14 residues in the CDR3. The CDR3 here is CASKGLEPSYEQYF. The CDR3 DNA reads TGTGCCAGCAAGGGACTCGAGCCTTCCTACGAGCAGTACTTC.

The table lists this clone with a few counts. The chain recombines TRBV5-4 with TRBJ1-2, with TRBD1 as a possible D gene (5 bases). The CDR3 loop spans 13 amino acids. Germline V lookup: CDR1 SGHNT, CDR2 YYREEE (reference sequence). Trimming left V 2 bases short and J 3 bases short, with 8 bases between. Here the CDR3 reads CASSFRADYGYTF. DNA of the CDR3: TGTGCCAGCAGCTTCAGGGCCGACTATGGCTACACCTTC.

CDR3 loop: CASSLFQGADTQYF. As DNA, the CDR3 is TGTGCCAGCAGTTTATTTCAGGGTGCAGATACGCAGTATTTT. The chain combines TRBV27 with TRBJ2-3, with D tentatively TRBD1 (5 bases). CDR3 length: 14 residues. Germline V lookup: CDR1 MNHEY, CDR2 SMNVEV (reference sequence). Trimming took off 1 base at V and 4 bases at J, with 9 bases between the two ends.

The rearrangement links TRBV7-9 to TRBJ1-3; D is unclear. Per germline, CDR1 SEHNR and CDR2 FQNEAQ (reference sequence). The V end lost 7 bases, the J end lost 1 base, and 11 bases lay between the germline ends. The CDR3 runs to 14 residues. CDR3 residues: CASTQAGSGNTIYF. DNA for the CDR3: TGTGCCAGCACCCAGGCGGGGTCTGGAAACACCATATATTTT.

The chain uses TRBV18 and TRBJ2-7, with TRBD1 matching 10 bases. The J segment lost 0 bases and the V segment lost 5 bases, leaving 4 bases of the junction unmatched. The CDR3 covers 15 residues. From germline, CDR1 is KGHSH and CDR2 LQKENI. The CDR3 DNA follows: TGTGCCAGCTCAAGGGGACAGGGGAGCTCCTACGAGCAGTACTTC. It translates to CASSRGQGSSYEQYF.

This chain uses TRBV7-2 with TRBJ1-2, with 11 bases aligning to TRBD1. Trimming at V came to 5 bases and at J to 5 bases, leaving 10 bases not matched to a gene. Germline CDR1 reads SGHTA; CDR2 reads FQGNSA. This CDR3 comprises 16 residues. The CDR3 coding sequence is TGTGCCAGCAGCCCCAGCGCAGGACAGGGGGCGTATGGCTACACCTTC. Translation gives CASSPSAGQGAYGYTF. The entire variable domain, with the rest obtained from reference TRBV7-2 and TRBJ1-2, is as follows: GAGVSQSPSNKVTEKGKDVELRCDPISGHTALYWYRQSLGQGLEFLIYFQGNSAPDKSGLPSDRFSAERTGGSVSTLTIQRTQQEDSAVYLCASSPSAGQGAYGYTFGSGTRLTVV.

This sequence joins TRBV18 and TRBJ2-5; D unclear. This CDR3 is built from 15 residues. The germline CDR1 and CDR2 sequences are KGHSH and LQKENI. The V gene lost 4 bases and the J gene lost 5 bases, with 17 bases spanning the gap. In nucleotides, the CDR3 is TGTGCCAGCTCACTGACTTACGGTGTGGAGGAGACCCAGTACTTC. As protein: CASSLTYGVEETQYF.

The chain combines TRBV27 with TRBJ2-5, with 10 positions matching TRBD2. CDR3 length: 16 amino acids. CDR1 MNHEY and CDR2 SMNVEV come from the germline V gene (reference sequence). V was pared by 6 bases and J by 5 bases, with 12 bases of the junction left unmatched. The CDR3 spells CASRGASGGELETQYF. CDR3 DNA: TGTGCCAGCAGGGGGGCTAGCGGGGGTGAGCTCGAGACCCAGTACTTC.

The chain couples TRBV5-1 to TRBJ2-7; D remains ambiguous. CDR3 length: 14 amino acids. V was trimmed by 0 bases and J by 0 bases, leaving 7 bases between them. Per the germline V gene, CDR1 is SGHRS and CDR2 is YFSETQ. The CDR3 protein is CASSLVASSYEQYF. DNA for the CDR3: TGCGCCAGCAGCTTGGTAGCTAGCTCCTACGAGCAGTACTTC. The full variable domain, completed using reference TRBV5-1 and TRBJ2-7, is KAGVTQTPRYLIKTRGQQVTLSCSPISGHRSVSWYQQTPGQGLQFLFEYFSETQRNKGNFPGRFSGRQFSNSRSEMNVSTLELGDSALYLCASSLVASSYEQYFGPGTRLTVT.

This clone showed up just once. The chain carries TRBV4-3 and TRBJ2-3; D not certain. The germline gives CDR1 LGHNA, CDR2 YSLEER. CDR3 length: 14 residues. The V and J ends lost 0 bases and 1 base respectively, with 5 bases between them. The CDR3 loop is CASSQDSGTDTQYF. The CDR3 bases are TGCGCCAGCAGCCAAGACAGCGGCACAGATACGCAGTATTTT.

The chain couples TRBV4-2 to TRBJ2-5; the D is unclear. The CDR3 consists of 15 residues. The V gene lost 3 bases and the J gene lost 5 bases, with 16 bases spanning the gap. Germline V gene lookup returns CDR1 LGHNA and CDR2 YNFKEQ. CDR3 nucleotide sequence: TGTGCCAGCAGCCAGTCAATGACGCCGCGGGAGACCCAGTACTTC. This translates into CASSQSMTPRETQYF.

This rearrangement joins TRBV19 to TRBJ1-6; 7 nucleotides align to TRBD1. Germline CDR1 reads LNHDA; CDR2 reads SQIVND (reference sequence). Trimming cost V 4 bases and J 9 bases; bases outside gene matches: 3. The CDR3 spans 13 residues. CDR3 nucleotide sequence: TGTGCCAGTAGTACAACAGGGGCTTCACCCCTCCACTTT. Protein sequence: CASSTTGASPLHF.

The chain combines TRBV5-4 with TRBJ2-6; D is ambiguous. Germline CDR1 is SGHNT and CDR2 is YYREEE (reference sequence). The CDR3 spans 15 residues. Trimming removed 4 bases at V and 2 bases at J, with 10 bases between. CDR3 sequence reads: CASSEQKAGANVLTF. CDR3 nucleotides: TGTGCCAGCAGCGAACAGAAAGCTGGGGCCAACGTCCTGACTTTC.

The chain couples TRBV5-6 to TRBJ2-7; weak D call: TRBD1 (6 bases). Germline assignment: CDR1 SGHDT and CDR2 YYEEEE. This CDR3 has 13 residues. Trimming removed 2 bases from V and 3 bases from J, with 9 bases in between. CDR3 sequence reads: CASSFLGGYEQYF. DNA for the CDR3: TGTGCCAGCAGCTTCTTAGGGGGCTACGAGCAGTACTTC.

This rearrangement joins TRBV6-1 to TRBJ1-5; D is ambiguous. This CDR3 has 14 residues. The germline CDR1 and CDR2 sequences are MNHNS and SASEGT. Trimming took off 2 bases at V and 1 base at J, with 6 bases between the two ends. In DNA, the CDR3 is TGTGCCAGCAGTGAACACAAGAGCAATCAGCCCCAGCATTTT. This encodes CASSEHKSNQPQHF.